The text below deals with one T cell receptor (beta chain). Its target is not known. The ends were cut back, 6 bases at V and 10 bases at J, with 18 bases in the middle. CDR3 length: 13 residues. This entry comes from a study of CD4 T cells in relation to SARS-CoV-2 and coronaviruses. The wider study: ViraFEST: approximately 10-day antigen culture of PBMCs, then TCR beta CDR3 sequencing. The negative reference was HIV-1 Nef peptide pool or peptide-free culture. Findings of the study overall: Pre-pandemic and post-infection samples never came from the same donor.

Unexposed donor CD4+ T cells date from about 2010-2019, before the COVID-19 pandemic. The cells were cultured for 10 days before CD4+ T cells were isolated. TCRdb keeps only in-frame clones here, not all; method: immunoSEQ multiplex PCR. This table holds about 26,000 clones, roughly 80% found once. V and J are TRBV12-3 or TRBV12-4 and TRBJ1-1; D gene unclear. The source is a human donor in good health. Sequenced sample: CD4+ T cells from PBMCs, cultured in vitro. The CDR3, as DNA: TGTGCCAGCAGGCCTCCGTCAACCCTGCGAGCTTTCTTT. Protein product: CASRPPSTLRAFF.